This TCR beta chain was captured in a study of CD8 T cells in Susac syndrome (dated by TCRdb to the late 2010s). Notes on the research overall: Of the Susac syndrome patients who were sequenced, eight or nine were in clinical remission while more than five had clinically active disease. Susac syndrome patients were therapy-naive, on corticosteroids (some also receiving IVIg), or on IVIg alone at blood withdrawal. The study used repertoire sequencing to test whether antigen drove CD8+ T cell activation and differentiation in Susac syndrome. CD8+ T cell repertoire clonality was compared between 12 healthy donors, approximately 14 Susac syndrome patients and roughly 15 multiple sclerosis patients. The paper's findings and limits, for the study overall: Clonal expansion was seen in Susac syndrome CD8+ repertoires, peaking in CD8+ TEMRA cells and being greater in clinically active patients than in remitting ones. The study acknowledged that relatively few individuals were included in the TCR sequencing and HLA analysis. Sixteen and five Susac-specific public clones were found in the total CD8+ and CD8+ TEMRA repertoires, respectively.

With regard to this clonotype: Which antigen it targets is not known. Base-call qualities are not available, and no considerably larger clone is one nucleotide away.

Peripheral blood CD8+ and CD4+ T cells from healthy donors, Susac syndrome patients and multiple sclerosis patients were profiled by high-throughput TCR beta sequencing. The Susac syndrome patients fulfilled recently defined diagnostic criteria for definite or probable disease. Bulk CD8+ and CD4+ T cells were purified by magnetic negative isolation, whereas CD8+ TEMRA cells were enriched by FACS. Blood was drawn into EDTA tubes, processed within 24 hours, and PBMCs were isolated by density gradient centrifugation. PBMCs destined for TCR sequencing were cryopreserved in liquid nitrogen and later thawed in a 37 °C water bath. A purity of at least 90% was achieved for sorted or isolated CD4+, CD8+ and CD8+ TEMRA cells. RNA was extracted with the RNeasy kit and about 0.5 to 1 ug was reverse transcribed using random hexamers. The immunoSEQ multiplex PCR assay, which covers 54 Vbeta and 13 Jbeta segments, was used to amplify TCR beta CDR3 regions. Bias from PCR amplification was corrected by using a synthetic template baseline for primer optimization and for computational correction. As for how the authors treated the data: Reads were assigned to V, D and J genes according to IMGT and analyzed in immunoSEQ Analyzer, with only productive sequences retained. Clonality was computed as one minus Shannon entropy normalized by log2 of the number of productive unique sequences. Public and private clones were assessed among the 100 most prevalent clones of each patient and control. Clones were defined as Susac-specific if absent from the healthy and MS cohorts, from roughly 1,100 published viral clones and from other ImmuneACCESS disease sequences. Starting from the raw public reads, TCRdb applied fastp trimming at Q25, assembled clones with MiXCR and retained in-frame beta chains. Rows with one shared CDR3 protein collapse into an entry with the most common genes and DNA. The V and J calls, along with clone size, are taken from TCRdb and not from the paper's own processing. A total of about 82,000 distinct CDR3 sequences appear in this sample, around 96% of them only once. About 0.68% of the sample comes from the top ten.

The sample comprised CD8+ T cells from PBMCs. The sequence was obtained from a human donor with Susac syndrome.

The CDR3 here reads CASSEERAPSGELFF. The DNA sequence reads TGTGCCAGCAGTGAGGAGCGAGCCCCTTCCGGGGAGCTGTTTTTT. The V gene is TRBV6-1 and the J gene is TRBJ2-2; no D gene call is confident. CDR1 and CDR2 are read off the germline V gene as MNHNS and SASEGT. The CDR3, cysteine through phenylalanine, is 15 amino acids long. Only CDR3 DNA is held: 45 bases, read in frame from base 1. V loses 3 bases of germline sequence and J loses 6 bases, and the interval between the two ends is 14 bases.